This TCR beta chain was documented in a study of blood T cell repertoires in COVID-19. In germline, CDR1 is SGDLS, CDR2 YYNGEE. This CDR3 comprises 13 residues. V shed 4 bases and J shed 2 bases, with 9 bases lying between them. Patients at the Seattle site were enrolled during active infection and followed longitudinally. Per the original methods: The assay estimated nucleated cells by amplifying reference gene primers. Repertoires were generated with immunoSEQ multiplex PCR, while TCRdb's copy carries only in-frame clones and drops some. V and J calls and clone size are given by that table; D and trimming were obtained from the DNA. Among 210,000 or so clones listed, 85% were seen once.

This chain joins TRBV9 and TRBJ1-2; D unclear. The clonotype was recovered from a man aged 45 to 65 with COVID-19, enrolled during active disease. The sample consisted of peripheral blood. The chain's CDR3 is CASSPDTNYGYTF. The DNA of the CDR3 is TGTGCCAGCAGCCCAGATACCAACTATGGCTACACCTTC.